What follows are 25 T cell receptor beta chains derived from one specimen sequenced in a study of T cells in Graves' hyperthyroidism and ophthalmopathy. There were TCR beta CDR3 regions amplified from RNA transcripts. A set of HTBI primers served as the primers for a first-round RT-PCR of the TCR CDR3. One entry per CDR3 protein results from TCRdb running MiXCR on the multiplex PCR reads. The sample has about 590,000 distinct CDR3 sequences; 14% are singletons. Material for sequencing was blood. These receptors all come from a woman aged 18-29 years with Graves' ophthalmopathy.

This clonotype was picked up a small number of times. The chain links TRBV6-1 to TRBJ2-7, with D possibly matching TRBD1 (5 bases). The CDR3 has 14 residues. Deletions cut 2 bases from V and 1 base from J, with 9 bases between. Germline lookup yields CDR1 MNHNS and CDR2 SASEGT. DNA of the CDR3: TGTGCCAGCAGTGAAACTCAGGGATCCTACGAGCAGTACTTC. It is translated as CASSETQGSYEQYF.

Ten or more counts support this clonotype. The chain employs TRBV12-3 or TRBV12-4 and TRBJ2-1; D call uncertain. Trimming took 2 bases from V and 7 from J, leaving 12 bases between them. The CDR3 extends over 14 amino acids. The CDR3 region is CASSLRSVVNEQFF. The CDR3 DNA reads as TGTGCCAGCAGTTTAAGGAGTGTGGTGAATGAGCAGTTCTTC.

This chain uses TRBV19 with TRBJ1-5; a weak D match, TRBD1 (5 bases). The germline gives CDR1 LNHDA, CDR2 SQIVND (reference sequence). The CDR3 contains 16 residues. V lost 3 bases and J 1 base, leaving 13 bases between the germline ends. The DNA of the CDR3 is TGTGCCAGTAGTATCCGACAGCCAGGGAGCAATCAGCCCCAGCATTTT. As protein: CASSIRQPGSNQPQHF.

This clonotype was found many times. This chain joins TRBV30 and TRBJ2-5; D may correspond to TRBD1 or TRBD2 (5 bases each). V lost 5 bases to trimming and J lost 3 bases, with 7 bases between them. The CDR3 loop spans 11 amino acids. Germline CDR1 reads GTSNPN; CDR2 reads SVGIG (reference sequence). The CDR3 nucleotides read TGTGCCTGGGGGACGGAAGAGACCCAGTACTTC. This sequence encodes CAWGTEETQYF.

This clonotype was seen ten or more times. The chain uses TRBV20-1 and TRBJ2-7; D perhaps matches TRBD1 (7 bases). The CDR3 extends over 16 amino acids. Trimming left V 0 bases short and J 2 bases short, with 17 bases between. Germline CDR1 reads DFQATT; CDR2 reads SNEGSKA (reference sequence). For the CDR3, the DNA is TGCAGTGCTAGAGATTACCAGGGGGGTTCCCCCTACGAGCAGTACTTC. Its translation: CSARDYQGGSPYEQYF.

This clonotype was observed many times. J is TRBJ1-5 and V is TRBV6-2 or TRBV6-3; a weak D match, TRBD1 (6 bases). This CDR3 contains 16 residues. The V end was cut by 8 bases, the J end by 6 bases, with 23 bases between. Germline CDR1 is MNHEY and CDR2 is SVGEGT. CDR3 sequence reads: CASHAQGPGFGQPQHF. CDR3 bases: TGTGCCAGCCACGCACAGGGTCCCGGCTTCGGTCAGCCCCAGCATTTT.

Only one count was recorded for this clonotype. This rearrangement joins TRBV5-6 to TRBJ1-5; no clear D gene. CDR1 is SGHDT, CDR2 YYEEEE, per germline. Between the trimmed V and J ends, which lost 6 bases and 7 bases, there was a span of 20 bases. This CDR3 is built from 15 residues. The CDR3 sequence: CASIEWPLRSQPQHF. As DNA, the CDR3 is TGTGCCAGCATTGAATGGCCCCTTCGGAGCCAGCCCCAGCATTTT.

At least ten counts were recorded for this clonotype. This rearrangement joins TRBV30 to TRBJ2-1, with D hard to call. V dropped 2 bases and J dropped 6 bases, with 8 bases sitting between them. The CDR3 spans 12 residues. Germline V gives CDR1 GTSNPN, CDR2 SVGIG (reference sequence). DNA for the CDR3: TGTGCCTGGAGTCAGTTCGGCAATGAGCAGTTCTTC. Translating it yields CAWSQFGNEQFF.

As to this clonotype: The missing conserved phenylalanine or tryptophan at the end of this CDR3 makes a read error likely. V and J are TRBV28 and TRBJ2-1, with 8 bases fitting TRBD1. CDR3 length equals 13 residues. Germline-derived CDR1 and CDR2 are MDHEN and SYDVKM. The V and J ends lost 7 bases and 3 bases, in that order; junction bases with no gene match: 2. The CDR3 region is CASIGQGYNEQFS. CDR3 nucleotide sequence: TGTGCCAGCATCGGACAGGGCTACAATGAGCAGTTCTCC.

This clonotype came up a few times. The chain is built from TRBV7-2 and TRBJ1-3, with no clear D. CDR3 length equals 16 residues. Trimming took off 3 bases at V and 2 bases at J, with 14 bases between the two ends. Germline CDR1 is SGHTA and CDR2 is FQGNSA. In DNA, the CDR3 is TGTGCCAGCAGCTTCCCACTGGGTACCCCTGGAAACACCATATATTTT. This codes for CASSFPLGTPGNTIYF.

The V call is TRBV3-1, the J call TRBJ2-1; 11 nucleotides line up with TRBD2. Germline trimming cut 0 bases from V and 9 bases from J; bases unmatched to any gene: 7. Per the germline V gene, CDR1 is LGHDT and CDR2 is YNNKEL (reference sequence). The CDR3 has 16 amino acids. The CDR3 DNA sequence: TGTGCCAGCAGCCAAGAAGGGACTAGCGGAGCGGGTGAGCAGTTCTTC. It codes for CASSQEGTSGAGEQFF.

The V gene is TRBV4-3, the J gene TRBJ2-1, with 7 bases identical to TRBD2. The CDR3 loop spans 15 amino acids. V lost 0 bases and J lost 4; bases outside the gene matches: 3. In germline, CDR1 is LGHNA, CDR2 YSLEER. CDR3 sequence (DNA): TGCGCCAGCAGCCAAGAGCGGGGGTATTACAATGAGCAGTTCTTC. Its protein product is CASSQERGYYNEQFF.

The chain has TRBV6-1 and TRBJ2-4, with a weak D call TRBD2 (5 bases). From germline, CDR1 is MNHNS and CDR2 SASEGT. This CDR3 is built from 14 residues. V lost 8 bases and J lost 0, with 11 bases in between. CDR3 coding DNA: TGTGCCAGCGTCACCGGACTAGCCAAAAACATTCAGTACTTC. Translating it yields CASVTGLAKNIQYF.

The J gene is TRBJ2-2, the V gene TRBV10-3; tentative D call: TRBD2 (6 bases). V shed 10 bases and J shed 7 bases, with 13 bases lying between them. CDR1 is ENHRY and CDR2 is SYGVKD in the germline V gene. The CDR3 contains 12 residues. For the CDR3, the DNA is TGTGCCACCCGGGCAGCGGGCGGGGAGCTGTTTTTT. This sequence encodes CATRAAGGELFF.

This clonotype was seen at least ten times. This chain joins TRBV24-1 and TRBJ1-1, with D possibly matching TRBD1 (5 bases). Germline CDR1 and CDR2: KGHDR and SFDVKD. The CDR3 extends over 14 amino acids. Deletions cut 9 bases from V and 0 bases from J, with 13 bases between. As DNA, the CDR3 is TGTGCCACCCGGGACGACAACATGAACACTGAAGCTTTCTTT. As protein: CATRDDNMNTEAFF.

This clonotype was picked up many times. The CDR3 spells CASSLSTRWQGETYEQYF. As DNA, the CDR3 is TGTGCCAGCAGTTTGTCTACCCGGTGGCAGGGGGAAACCTACGAGCAGTACTTC. The chain has TRBV27 and TRBJ2-7; TRBD1 aligns across 7 bases. Germline-derived CDR1 and CDR2 are MNHEY and SMNVEV (reference sequence). Trimming at V came to 3 bases and at J to 2 bases, leaving 16 bases not matched to a gene. This CDR3 comprises 18 residues.

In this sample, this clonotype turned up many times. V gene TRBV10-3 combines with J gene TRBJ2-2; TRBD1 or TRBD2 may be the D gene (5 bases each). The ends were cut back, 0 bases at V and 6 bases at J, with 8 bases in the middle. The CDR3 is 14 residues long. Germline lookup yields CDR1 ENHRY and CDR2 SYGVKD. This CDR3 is CAISESRGAGELFF. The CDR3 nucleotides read TGTGCCATCAGTGAGTCGAGGGGTGCCGGGGAGCTGTTTTTT.

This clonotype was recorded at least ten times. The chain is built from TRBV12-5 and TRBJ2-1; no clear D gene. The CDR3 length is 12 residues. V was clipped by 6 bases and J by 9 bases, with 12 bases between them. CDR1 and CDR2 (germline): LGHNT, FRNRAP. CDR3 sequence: CASGHASAEQFF. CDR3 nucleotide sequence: TGTGCTAGTGGCCATGCCTCCGCTGAGCAGTTCTTC. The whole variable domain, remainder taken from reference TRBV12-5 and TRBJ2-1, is DARVTQTPRHKVTEMGQEVTMRCQPILGHNTVFWYRQTMMQGLELLAYFRNRAPLDDSGMPKDRFSAEMPDATLATLKIQPSEPRDSAVYFCASGHASAEQFFGPGTRLTVL.

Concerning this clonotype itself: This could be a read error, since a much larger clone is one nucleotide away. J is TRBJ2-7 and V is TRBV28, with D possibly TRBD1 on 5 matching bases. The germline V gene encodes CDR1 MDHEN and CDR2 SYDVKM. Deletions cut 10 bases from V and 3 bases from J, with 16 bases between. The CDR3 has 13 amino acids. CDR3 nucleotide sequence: TGTGCCAACAGAAAAATCAGGGACTACGAGCAGTACTTC. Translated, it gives CANRKIRDYEQYF.

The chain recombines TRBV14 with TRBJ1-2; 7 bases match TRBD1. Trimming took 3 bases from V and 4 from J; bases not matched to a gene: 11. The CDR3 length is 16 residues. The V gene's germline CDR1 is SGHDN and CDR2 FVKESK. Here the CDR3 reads CASSHESTGLAYGYTF. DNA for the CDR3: TGTGCCAGCAGCCACGAATCGACAGGGCTCGCCTATGGCTACACCTTC.

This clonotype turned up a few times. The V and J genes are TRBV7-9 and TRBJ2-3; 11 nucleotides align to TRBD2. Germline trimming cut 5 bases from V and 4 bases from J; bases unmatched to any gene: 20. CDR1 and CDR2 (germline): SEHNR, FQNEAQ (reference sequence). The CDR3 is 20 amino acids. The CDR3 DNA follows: TGTGCCAGCAGCCCGTTTCTCGGTAGCGGGAGGGCCGAGGCCCCAGATACGCAGTATTTT. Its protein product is CASSPFLGSGRAEAPDTQYF.

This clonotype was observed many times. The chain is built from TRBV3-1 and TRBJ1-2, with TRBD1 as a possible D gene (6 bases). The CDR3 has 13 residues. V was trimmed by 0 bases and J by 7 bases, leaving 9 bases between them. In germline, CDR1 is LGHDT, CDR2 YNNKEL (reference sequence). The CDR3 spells CASSQEGARGYTF. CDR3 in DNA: TGTGCCAGCAGCCAAGAGGGGGCTCGTGGCTACACCTTC.

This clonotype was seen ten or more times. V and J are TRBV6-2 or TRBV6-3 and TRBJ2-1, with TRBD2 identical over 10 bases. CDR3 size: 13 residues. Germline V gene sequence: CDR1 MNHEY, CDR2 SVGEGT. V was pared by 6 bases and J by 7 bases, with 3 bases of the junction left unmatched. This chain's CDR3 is CASRLGLANEQFF. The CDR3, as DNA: TGTGCCAGCAGGCTGGGACTAGCGAATGAGCAGTTCTTC.

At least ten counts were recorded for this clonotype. CDR3 residues: CSASAPTSGRGARGTQYF. The DNA for the CDR3 is TGCAGTGCTAGTGCCCCGACTAGCGGGAGGGGGGCGAGGGGGACCCAGTACTTC. The chain uses TRBV20-1 and TRBJ2-5, with 14 positions matching TRBD2. Unmatched junction bases numbered 16, after V lost 3 bases and J lost 7 bases. Germline lookup yields CDR1 DFQATT and CDR2 SNEGSKA (reference sequence). The CDR3 runs to 18 residues.

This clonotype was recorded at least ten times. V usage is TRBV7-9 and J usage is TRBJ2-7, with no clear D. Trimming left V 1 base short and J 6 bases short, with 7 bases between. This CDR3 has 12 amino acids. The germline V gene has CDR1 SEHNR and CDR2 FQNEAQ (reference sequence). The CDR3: CASSLETREQYF. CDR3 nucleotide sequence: TGTGCCAGCAGCTTAGAGACCCGCGAGCAGTACTTC.